The 15 T cell receptor beta chains below come from one sample, sequenced in a study of blood T cell repertoires in COVID-19. The method was immunoSEQ multiplex PCR; TCRdb's version includes in-frame clones alone and lacks a portion of them. The sample records under 250,000 clones, about 86% being singletons. The sequenced sample consisted of peripheral blood. Every receptor here comes from a man in his sixties with acute or convalescent COVID-19.

The V gene is TRBV6-1, the J gene TRBJ2-3, with TRBD2 identical over 13 bases. Losses at the gene ends were 2 bases for V and 1 base for J; bases not matched to a gene: 3. The CDR3 is 17 amino acids. The germline CDR1 and CDR2 sequences are MNHNS and SASEGT. The CDR3 sequence: CASSESGLAGGTDTQYF. The CDR3 DNA follows: TGTGCCAGCAGTGAATCCGGACTAGCGGGGGGCACAGATACGCAGTATTTT.

This clone came up a few times. V and J are TRBV6-2 or TRBV6-3 and TRBJ2-7, with a tentative D call TRBD1 (6 bases). The V end was cut by 6 bases, the J end by 1 base, with 16 bases between. The CDR3 runs to 15 residues. Per the germline V gene, CDR1 is MNHEY and CDR2 is SVGEGT. The CDR3 sequence is CASSLPQGRSYEQYF. CDR3 bases: TGTGCCAGCAGCTTACCACAGGGTAGATCCTACGAGCAGTACTTC.

V and J are TRBV14 and TRBJ2-5, with D perhaps TRBD1 (5 bases). Germline V lookup: CDR1 SGHDN, CDR2 FVKESK. V was cut by 4 bases and J by 1 base, with 13 bases left in between. The CDR3 length is 15 residues. CDR3 nucleotide sequence: TGTGCCAGCAGCCCAGATTGGACATCCCAAGAGACCCAGTACTTC. It codes for CASSPDWTSQETQYF.

The rearrangement joins TRBV7-9 to TRBJ2-2; 8 bases map to TRBD2. The V gene's germline CDR1 is SEHNR and CDR2 FQNEAQ (reference sequence). After removal of 3 bases from V and 1 base from J, the junction contained 7 bases not matched to a gene. The CDR3 is made up of 17 amino acids. As DNA, the CDR3 is TGTGCCAGCAGCTTCGTTTCGGCGGGGGGGAACACCGGGGAGCTGTTTTTT. It translates to CASSFVSAGGNTGELFF.

V is TRBV4-1 and J is TRBJ2-2, with a weak D call TRBD2 (5 bases). The CDR3 extends over 15 amino acids. Germline CDR1 and CDR2: MGHRA and YSYEKL. V was trimmed by 1 base and J by 1 base, leaving 7 bases between them. The CDR3 region is CASSQVGGNTGELFF. CDR3 DNA: TGCGCCAGCAGCCAAGTCGGAGGGAACACCGGGGAGCTGTTTTTT.

The V and J genes are TRBV5-1 and TRBJ2-5, with D possibly being TRBD1 (6 bases). Germline CDR1 and CDR2: SGHRS and YFSETQ. This CDR3 comprises 15 residues. The V end was cut by 0 bases, the J end by 5 bases, with 14 bases between. CDR3 sequence (DNA): TGCGCCAGCAGCTTGGTTGCAGGGGCGCATGAGACCCAGTACTTC. It encodes CASSLVAGAHETQYF.

The chain is built from TRBV28 and TRBJ1-2, with unresolved D. Germline assignment: CDR1 MDHEN and CDR2 SYDVKM. Trimming shortened V by 4 bases and J by 3 bases, and 9 bases separated the two germline ends. The CDR3 contains 13 residues. The CDR3 spells CASSYGVDYGYTF. CDR3 nucleotides: TGTGCCAGCAGTTACGGGGTGGACTATGGCTACACCTTC.

With regard to this clone: A much more abundant neighbour one base away suggests this may be a read error. J is TRBJ2-7 and V is TRBV5-4; TRBD1 matches at 7 bases. The CDR3 sequence is 14 residues long. From germline, CDR1 is SGHNT and CDR2 YYREEE (reference sequence). Trimming removed 3 bases from V and 3 bases from J; junction bases left unmatched: 6. In DNA, the CDR3 is TGTGCCAGCAGCTCTACCGGGACAGTCTACGAGCAGTACTTC. Translated: CASSSTGTVYEQYF.

In this sample, this clone turned up once. The CDR3 DNA sequence: TGTGCCAGCAGCCAAAGTGGGAGGGCAAGGGAGCTGTTTTTT. Translating gives CASSQSGRARELFF. V and J are TRBV3-1 (or the pseudogene TRBV3-2) and TRBJ2-2; 7 bases are shared with TRBD2. CDR3 size: 14 residues. Germline values: CDR1 LGHDT, CDR2 YNNKEL (reference sequence). V was clipped by 2 bases and J by 9 bases; unmatched bases: 6.

In this sample, this clone turned up a few times. V gene TRBV5-1 combines with J gene TRBJ2-2; TRBD1 aligns across 9 bases. CDR3 length equals 16 residues. The V segment lost 4 bases and the J segment 1 base; nucleotides outside the gene matches: 5. Germline V gene lookup returns CDR1 SGHRS and CDR2 YFSETQ. The DNA for the CDR3 is TGCGCCAGCAGCCCCCGACAGGGGGGGAACACCGGGGAGCTGTTTTTT. It translates to CASSPRQGGNTGELFF.

CDR3 nucleotides: TGTGCCTGGAGCCTCGACAGGGACCAGCCCCAGCATTTT. Translation gives CAWSLDRDQPQHF. The V and J genes are TRBV30 and TRBJ1-5; 7 nucleotides match TRBD1. Trimming cost V 3 bases and J 7 bases; bases outside gene matches: 6. This CDR3 is 13 amino acids long. Germline loops: CDR1 GTSNPN, CDR2 SVGIG (reference sequence).

The V call is TRBV19, the J call TRBJ2-2; D remains ambiguous. The CDR3 is 13 residues long. CDR1 is LNHDA, CDR2 SQIVND, per germline (reference sequence). Between the trimmed V and J ends, which lost 4 bases and 0 bases, there was a span of 3 bases. CDR3 coding DNA: TGTGCCAGTAGTACAGCGAACACCGGGGAGCTGTTTTTT. Translation: CASSTANTGELFF.

V and J are TRBV7-9 and TRBJ1-5; D gene ambiguous. V lost 0 bases to trimming and J lost 5 bases, with 5 bases between them. The CDR3 loop spans 13 amino acids. CDR1 is SEHNR, CDR2 FQNEAQ, per germline (reference sequence). In nucleotides, the CDR3 is TGTGCCAGCAGCTTAGCCTCGGATCAGCCCCAGCATTTT. Its protein is CASSLASDQPQHF.

CDR3 loop: CASSSGPVTGGYTDTQYF. The DNA of the CDR3 is TGTGCCAGCAGCTCCGGACCTGTGACAGGGGGCTACACAGATACGCAGTATTTT. The chain links TRBV11-3 to TRBJ2-3, with TRBD1 matching over 10 bases. With V trimmed by 4 bases and J by 2 bases, 12 bases remained unmatched. CDR1 SGHNT and CDR2 YENEEA come from the germline V gene. CDR3 size: 18 residues.

The chain employs TRBV6-5 and TRBJ2-5, with a tentative D call TRBD1 (6 bases). Between the trimmed V and J ends, which lost 5 bases and 7 bases, there was a span of 14 bases. From germline, CDR1 is MNHEY and CDR2 SVGAGI. This CDR3 has 13 amino acids. The CDR3 coding sequence is TGTGCCAGCAGTCAGGACAGCCTTCTGACCCAGTACTTC. Translated, it gives CASSQDSLLTQYF.